This entry lists 29 T cell receptor beta chains sequenced from one sample in a study of T-cell reconstitution after alpha-beta-depleted transplantation in children. Study results and limitations: Diversity and T-cell counts at one year after transplant derived mostly from new T cells.

No antigens are known for them. The library targeted TCRbeta and was prepared with unique molecular identifiers. MiXCR, applied by TCRdb to the PCR reads, yields one record per CDR3 protein. The table lists about 300,000 distinct CDR3 sequences, over 7% of them singletons. The material sequenced was peripheral blood, taken 360 days after TCRalphabeta/CD19-depleted stem cell transplant. These receptors came from a female patient between 2 and 15 years old who had a stem cell transplant for Fanconi anemia, so the T cells may come from the graft donor.

V is TRBV20-1 and J is TRBJ2-3, with a tentative D call TRBD2 (5 bases). The CDR3 runs to 13 residues. CDR1 and CDR2 (germline): DFQATT, SNEGSKA (reference sequence). V was clipped by 3 bases and J by 8 bases, with 15 bases between them. CDR3 residues: CSASEEGGGTQYF. CDR3 in DNA: TGCAGTGCTAGTGAAGAGGGCGGAGGTACGCAGTATTTT.

This clonotype was observed a few times. The genes are TRBV7-3 and TRBJ1-2; TRBD1 matches at 8 bases. Germline V gives CDR1 SGHTA, CDR2 FQGTGA. The CDR3 has 16 residues. The J segment lost 8 bases and the V segment lost 5 bases, leaving 16 bases of the junction unmatched. CDR3 bases: TGTGCCAGCAGCCCCAACCCGACAGGGGTGGGAGAGGGCTACACCTTC. Its translation is CASSPNPTGVGEGYTF.

The table lists this clonotype with a few counts. The CDR3 region has the DNA TGTGCCAGCAGTTCCGGACTAGCGGGGGGCGGAAGCACAGATACGCAGTATTTT. Translating it yields CASSSGLAGGGSTDTQYF. This chain uses TRBV12-3 or TRBV12-4 with TRBJ2-3, with 14 bases matching TRBD2. Trimming at V came to 4 bases and at J to 0 bases, leaving 6 bases not matched to a gene. This CDR3 contains 18 residues.

This clonotype was observed at least ten times. This chain connects TRBV12-3 or TRBV12-4 to TRBJ2-1; D perhaps matches TRBD2 (6 bases). V shed 3 bases and J shed 2 bases, with 11 bases lying between them. CDR3 length: 15 amino acids. CDR3 coding DNA: TGTGCCAGCAGTTTTTTTGGGGGGACCTACAATGAGCAGTTCTTC. Encoded protein: CASSFFGGTYNEQFF.

This clonotype was detected ten times or more. The V gene is TRBV6-5, the J gene TRBJ2-7; D remains ambiguous. The V and J ends lost 9 bases and 1 base respectively, with 4 bases between them. The germline CDR1 and CDR2 sequences are MNHEY and SVGAGI. This CDR3 has 10 amino acids. CDR3 amino acids: CARGSYEQYV. The DNA of the CDR3 is TGTGCCAGGGGTTCCTACGAGCAGTACGTC.

In this sample, this clonotype turned up many times. The DNA is omitted, as the CDR3 cannot be located on it reliably, and the CDR3 follows TCRdb's listing. The chain joins TRBV12-5 to TRBJ2-5. 13 amino acids form the CDR3, both terminal residues included. Germline CDR1 LGHNT, CDR2 FRNRAP. The CDR3 sequence: CASGLAVEETQYF.

This clonotype has a count of ten or more. The V and J genes are TRBV12-3 or TRBV12-4 and TRBJ2-7; weak D call: TRBD1 (6 bases). The CDR3 runs 14 residues. V lost 3 bases, J lost 3 bases, and 12 bases lay in between. The CDR3 spells CASSFQGSDYEQYF. CDR3 coding DNA: TGTGCCAGCAGTTTCCAGGGGTCCGACTACGAGCAGTACTTC.

This clonotype has a count of ten or more. The chain combines TRBV7-2 with TRBJ1-1; TRBD1 matches at 9 bases. The CDR3 has 13 residues. Trimming cost V 1 base and J 7 bases; bases outside gene matches: 1. From germline, CDR1 is SGHTA and CDR2 FQGNSA. CDR3: CASSLETGGEAFF. In DNA, the CDR3 is TGTGCCAGCAGCTTAGAGACAGGGGGTGAAGCTTTCTTT.

The V gene is TRBV7-2, the J gene TRBJ1-2; D is ambiguous. The CDR3 length is 17 residues. The V gene's germline CDR1 is SGHTA and CDR2 FQGNSA. Trimming took off 5 bases at V and 0 bases at J, with 19 bases between the two ends. Written as DNA, the CDR3 is TGTGCCAGCAGCGCGCAGCTTCGGACGGCCACTAACTATGGCTACACCTTC. Translated, it gives CASSAQLRTATNYGYTF. Combining the CDR3 with reference TRBV7-2 and TRBJ1-2 gives the whole variable domain GAGVSQSPSNKVTEKGKDVELRCDPISGHTALYWYRQSLGQGLEFLIYFQGNSAPDKSGLPSDRFSAERTGGSVSTLTIQRTQQEDSAVYLCASSAQLRTATNYGYTFGSGTRLTVV.

This clonotype was counted ten times or more. The rearrangement links TRBV4-3 to TRBJ1-6; possibly TRBD1 for D (5 bases). The CDR3 runs 14 residues. Germline CDR1 reads LGHNA; CDR2 reads YSLEER. V lost 3 bases and J lost 7, with 10 bases in between. The CDR3 region is CASSHGGANSPLHF. The CDR3 coding sequence is TGCGCCAGCAGCCATGGCGGGGCAAATTCACCCCTCCACTTT.

This clonotype was found many times. The chain joins TRBV5-1 to TRBJ2-7, with 10 bases that match TRBD2. The germline V gene has CDR1 SGHRS and CDR2 YFSETQ. Trimming removed 3 bases from V and 1 base from J; junction bases left unmatched: 10. The CDR3 has 17 amino acids. The CDR3 DNA follows: TGCGCCAGCAGCTCGTCTCTGAGGACTAGCGGTTCCTACGAGCAGTACTTC. It encodes CASSSSLRTSGSYEQYF.

This clonotype was seen a few times. The J gene is TRBJ1-2, the V gene TRBV12-3 or TRBV12-4, with TRBD1 as a possible D gene (6 bases). Trimming removed 1 base at V and 5 bases at J, with 14 bases between. This CDR3 has 15 residues. CDR3 nucleotide sequence: TGTGCCAGCAGTTTAGACAGGGAGCCTGGTTATGGCTACACCTTC. It yields the protein CASSLDREPGYGYTF.

The chain is built from TRBV18 and TRBJ2-1; 10 bases fit TRBD2. Losses at the gene ends were 3 bases for V and 10 bases for J; bases not matched to a gene: 3. Germline assignment: CDR1 KGHSH and CDR2 LQKENI. The CDR3 contains 13 residues. The CDR3 DNA follows: TGTGCCAGCTCACCTCCGGGACTAGCGGAGCAGTTCTTC. Its translation is CASSPPGLAEQFF.

This clonotype showed up just a few times. The chain has TRBV6-2 or TRBV6-3 and TRBJ2-3; no firm D call. Germline CDR1 is MNHEY and CDR2 is SVGEGT. V dropped 6 bases and J dropped 2 bases, with 15 bases sitting between them. The CDR3 runs to 15 residues. This chain's CDR3 is CASRALVRTTDTQYF. For the CDR3, the DNA is TGTGCCAGCAGGGCCCTAGTGAGGACCACAGATACGCAGTATTTT.

The V call is TRBV5-5, the J call TRBJ2-7; D is unclear. CDR1 and CDR2 (germline): SGHKS, YYEKEE (reference sequence). The CDR3 runs to 14 residues. Deletions cut 6 bases from V and 0 bases from J, with 13 bases between. CDR3 residues: CASTVGGDSYEQYV. CDR3 nucleotide sequence: TGTGCCAGCACCGTCGGCGGAGACTCCTACGAGCAGTACGTC.

This clonotype was seen a few times. V is TRBV20-1 and J is TRBJ2-5, with TRBD2 matching over 11 bases. The CDR3 is 15 residues long. J gave up 5 bases and V 6 bases, and 11 bases lay outside the gene matches. The germline V gene has CDR1 DFQATT and CDR2 SNEGSKA (reference sequence). The DNA of the CDR3 is TGCAGTGCGCATGAGTTAGCGGGGGGGCTCGAGACCCAGTACTTC. It yields the protein CSAHELAGGLETQYF.

This clonotype was observed a handful of times. The gene calls are TRBV28 and TRBJ1-5; D call uncertain. Trimming took 2 bases from V and 6 from J, leaving 11 bases between them. This CDR3 has 14 residues. Germline V gene lookup returns CDR1 MDHEN and CDR2 SYDVKM. The CDR3 loop reads CASSLGGVSQPQHF. CDR3 bases: TGTGCCAGCAGTTTAGGAGGTGTTAGTCAGCCCCAGCATTTT.

This clonotype was seen at least ten times. V is TRBV20-1 and J is TRBJ2-5; maybe TRBD1 (6 bases). CDR3 length: 13 amino acids. Germline CDR1 and CDR2: DFQATT and SNEGSKA (reference sequence). V shed 1 base and J shed 8 bases, with 14 bases lying between them. CDR3 loop: CSARALVQGTQYF. The CDR3 nucleotides read TGCAGTGCTAGAGCCCTTGTACAGGGTACCCAGTACTTC.

This clonotype was observed many times. The chain joins TRBV11-2 to TRBJ2-7, with D possibly matching TRBD2 (5 bases). The germline V gene has CDR1 SGHAT and CDR2 FQNNGV. The V end was cut by 4 bases, the J end by 2 bases, with 15 bases between. The CDR3 is made up of 15 amino acids. This chain's CDR3 is CASSSYRGVAYEQYF. CDR3 nucleotide sequence: TGTGCCAGCAGCTCCTACCGGGGAGTAGCCTACGAGCAGTACTTC.

In its sample, this clonotype was seen many times. The rearrangement links TRBV10-3 to TRBJ2-3; TRBD1 agrees at 9 bases. CDR1 and CDR2 from the germline V gene are ENHRY and SYGVKD. The CDR3 is made up of 15 amino acids. V gave up 2 bases and J gave up 5 bases; unmatched junction bases: 5. CDR3 DNA sequence: TGTGCCATCAGTGAGGAGGGACAGGGAGGAGATACGCAGTATTTT. It codes for CAISEEGQGGDTQYF.

V usage is TRBV5-5 and J usage is TRBJ2-7; TRBD1 aligns across 9 bases. The CDR3 is 14 amino acids. The germline gives CDR1 SGHKS, CDR2 YYEKEE (reference sequence). V gave up 4 bases and J gave up 4 bases; unmatched junction bases: 6. This CDR3 reads CASSPTGGLYEQYV. The CDR3, as DNA: TGTGCCAGCAGCCCGACAGGGGGATTGTACGAGCAGTACGTC.

The chain combines TRBV19 with TRBJ1-2; TRBD1 matches 9 bases. Germline V lookup: CDR1 LNHDA, CDR2 SQIVND (reference sequence). Germline trimming cut 7 bases from V and 4 bases from J; bases unmatched to any gene: 10. This CDR3 spans 15 amino acids. The CDR3 is CASTTGQGTFYGYTF. CDR3 in DNA: TGTGCCAGTACCACCGGACAGGGGACCTTCTATGGCTACACCTTC. Variable domain in full (rest from reference TRBV19 and TRBJ1-2): DGGITQSPKYLFRKEGQNVTLSCEQNLNHDAMYWYRQDPGQGLRLIYYSQIVNDFQKGDIAEGYSVSREKKESFPLTVTSAQKNPTAFYLCASTTGQGTFYGYTFGSGTRLTVV.

This clonotype was counted many times. The V call is TRBV29-1, the J call TRBJ2-2; 10 bases agree with TRBD2. CDR3 length equals 14 residues. The germline V gene has CDR1 SQVTM and CDR2 ANQGSEA. J lost 4 bases, V lost 7 bases, and 6 bases had no gene match. The CDR3 DNA reads as TGCAGCGCCCGCCCTAGCGGGGGCACCGGGGAGCTGTTTTTT. It codes for CSARPSGGTGELFF.

On this clonotype itself: A single base separates this from a much larger clone, so it may be a read error. The rearrangement uses TRBV15 and TRBJ2-3; D is uncertain. The CDR3 loop spans 14 amino acids. In germline, CDR1 is LNHNV, CDR2 YYDKDF (reference sequence). CDR3 protein: CATRRDVAPGTQYF. Written as DNA, the CDR3 is TGTGCCACCAGGAGAGACGTGGCCCCCGGGACGCAGTATTTT.

V and J are TRBV20-1 and TRBJ2-1, with D possibly TRBD2 on 6 matching bases. V dropped 6 bases and J dropped 1 base, with 10 bases sitting between them. CDR3 length: 13 amino acids. The V gene's germline CDR1 is DFQATT and CDR2 SNEGSKA (reference sequence). The CDR3 loop is CSARGKSYNEQFF. The CDR3 bases are TGCAGTGCACGGGGGAAGTCCTACAATGAGCAGTTCTTC.

This clonotype was seen repeatedly, ten times or more. The rearrangement uses TRBV7-9 and TRBJ2-7; 7 bases are shared with TRBD1. There are 14 residues in the CDR3. With V trimmed by 5 bases and J by 2 bases, 6 bases remained unmatched. Germline lookup yields CDR1 SEHNR and CDR2 FQNEAQ (reference sequence). In DNA, the CDR3 is TGTGCCAGCAGCGCCGTCGGACAGGCCTACGAGCAGTACTTC. The encoded protein is CASSAVGQAYEQYF. The variable domain in full, completed from reference TRBV7-9 and TRBJ2-7, reads DTGVSQNPRHKITKRGQNVTFRCDPISEHNRLYWYRQTLGQGPEFLTYFQNEAQLEKSRLLSDRFSAERPKGSFSTLEIQRTEQGDSAMYLCASSAVGQAYEQYFGPGTRLTVT.

At least ten counts were recorded for this clonotype. V and J are TRBV12-3 or TRBV12-4 and TRBJ2-7; 7 nucleotides line up with TRBD1. This CDR3 comprises 15 residues. J lost 1 base, V lost 3 bases, and 6 bases had no gene match. CDR3 sequence: CASSLTPTGSYEQYF. In nucleotides, the CDR3 is TGTGCCAGCAGTTTGACGCCGACAGGGTCCTACGAGCAGTACTTC.

This clonotype was seen only a few times. The DNA is omitted, as the CDR3 cannot be located on it reliably, and the CDR3 follows TCRdb's listing. CDR3: CASSLGTGSYEQYV. The V and J genes are TRBV28 and TRBJ2-7. Germline assignment: CDR1 MDHEN and CDR2 SYDVKM. The CDR3 is made up of 14 amino acids, end residues included.

This clonotype was seen a few times. The CDR3 DNA reads TGTGCCAGCAGCCCGTTGGACAAAATCGGTCAGCCCCAGCATTTT. Its protein product is CASSPLDKIGQPQHF. The genes are TRBV6-2 or TRBV6-3 and TRBJ1-5; a weak D match, TRBD1 (5 bases). The germline V and J ends were trimmed by 6 bases and 6 bases, with 18 bases remaining between them. Per germline, CDR1 MNHEY and CDR2 SVGEGT. This CDR3 spans 15 amino acids.